The TCR beta chain under discussion was sequenced for a study of T cells in Graves' hyperthyroidism and ophthalmopathy. Orbital computed tomography, thyroid ultrasound, serum thyroxine and TRAb, and clinical symptoms together informed the diagnoses. The table lists this clonotype with many counts. TCR beta CDR3 regions were amplified from RNA. Using the HTBI primer set, a first-round RT-PCR was run on the TCR CDR3. TCRdb reanalysed the multiplex PCR reads using MiXCR and keeps one entry per CDR3 protein. The repertoire holds fewer than 900,000 distinct CDR3 sequences, with 15% to 20% as singletons. The sequence derives from a young man with Graves' hyperthyroidism. Source material: blood.

CDR3 in DNA: TGTGCCAGCAGCCCTGGGGGGAGGGAGCAGTACTTC. It translates to CASSPGGREQYF. The rearrangement joins TRBV7-9 to TRBJ2-7, with D possibly TRBD2 on 6 matching bases. This CDR3 contains 12 residues. Per germline, CDR1 SEHNR and CDR2 FQNEAQ (reference sequence). Trimming left V 5 bases short and J 7 bases short, with 12 bases between.